Below, 14 T cell receptor beta chains from the same sample are listed, as sequenced in a study of cytomegalovirus exposure and HLA in healthy donors. PCR employed 60 Vbeta and 13 Jbeta primers. The assay was immunoSEQ multiplex PCR, and TCRdb's table has in-frame clones only and misses some. Seen here are about 140,000 clones, approximately 82% observed once, and the top ten hold roughly 9.7%. The sequenced sample consisted of PBMCs. Receptor source: an older woman in good health and CMV-seropositive.

This sequence joins TRBV7-9 and TRBJ2-1; TRBD2 aligns across 13 bases. Germline CDR1 is SEHNR and CDR2 is FQNEAQ (reference sequence). The CDR3 totals 15 residues. V shed 5 bases and J 7 bases; nucleotides not matched to a gene: 5. The CDR3 nucleotides are TGTGCCAGCAGCCGACCGGGACTAGCGGGAAATGAGCAGTTCTTC. It is translated as CASSRPGLAGNEQFF. Filled out from reference TRBV7-9 and TRBJ2-1, the complete variable domain reads DTGVSQNPRHKITKRGQNVTFRCDPISEHNRLYWYRQTLGQGPEFLTYFQNEAQLEKSRLLSDRFSAERPKGSFSTLEIQRTEQGDSAMYLCASSRPGLAGNEQFFGPGTRLTVL.

This chain connects TRBV19 to TRBJ2-5; 15 bases match TRBD2. The length of the CDR3 is 16 residues. V was clipped by 5 bases and J by 4 bases; unmatched bases: 5. The germline V gene has CDR1 LNHDA and CDR2 SQIVND (reference sequence). The CDR3 sequence: CASSLGLAGGLETQYF. The CDR3 coding sequence is TGTGCCAGTAGTTTGGGACTAGCGGGAGGTCTAGAGACCCAGTACTTC.

The rearrangement joins TRBV19 to TRBJ2-5; D not resolved. The CDR3 runs to 13 residues. Trimming left V 6 bases short and J 5 bases short, with 13 bases between. Looked up from germline, CDR1 is LNHDA and CDR2 is SQIVND (reference sequence). In DNA, the CDR3 is TGTGCCAGTAGGACCGCCGGAGTCGAGACCCAGTACTTC. Its translation is CASRTAGVETQYF.

DNA of the CDR3: TGTGCCAGCAGTTTCGACAGGTACTCCTACGAGCAGTACTTC. Protein: CASSFDRYSYEQYF. The chain links TRBV27 to TRBJ2-7; a possible D gene is TRBD1 (6 bases). The germline V gene has CDR1 MNHEY and CDR2 SMNVEV (reference sequence). The V end lost 3 bases, the J end lost 0 bases, and 9 bases lay between the germline ends. The CDR3 loop spans 14 amino acids.

The chain recombines TRBV10-3 with TRBJ2-7; possible D gene TRBD2, 6 bases. CDR3 length: 14 residues. The ends were cut back, 4 bases at V and 7 bases at J, with 17 bases in the middle. Germline assignment: CDR1 ENHRY and CDR2 SYGVKD. CDR3 in amino acids: CAISGGGVIDEQYF. The CDR3 region has the DNA TGTGCCATCAGTGGAGGAGGGGTCATCGATGAGCAGTACTTC.

There are a few counts of this clone. DNA of the CDR3: TGCGCCAGCAGCCAAGATATACGGGTAAGCAGGGGGCCTGATGGCTACACCTTC. Amino acid sequence: CASSQDIRVSRGPDGYTF. The chain couples TRBV4-1 to TRBJ1-2, with 8 bases fitting TRBD1. This CDR3 spans 18 amino acids. Losses at the gene ends were 0 bases for V and 6 bases for J; bases not matched to a gene: 15. Germline CDR1 MGHRA, CDR2 YSYEKL.

The chain joins TRBV5-4 to TRBJ2-3; 11 bases map to TRBD2. V lost 0 bases and J lost 2; bases outside the gene matches: 2. Germline assignment: CDR1 SGHNT and CDR2 YYREEE (reference sequence). The CDR3 is made up of 16 amino acids. Written as DNA, the CDR3 is TGTGCCAGCAGCTTGGGACTAGCGGGGCCCACAGATACGCAGTATTTT. Protein sequence: CASSLGLAGPTDTQYF.

The rearrangement links TRBV5-1 to TRBJ2-7, with 7 nucleotides matching TRBD1. Germline values: CDR1 SGHRS, CDR2 YFSETQ. The CDR3 sequence is 16 residues long. V shed 0 bases, J shed 7 bases, and the junction held 13 bases outside the gene matches. Here the CDR3 reads CASSLGVRQGAVEQYF. DNA for the CDR3: TGCGCCAGCAGCTTGGGGGTTCGACAGGGCGCAGTAGAGCAGTACTTC.

J is TRBJ2-2 and V is TRBV29-1, with 7 bases fitting TRBD2. Germline-derived CDR1 and CDR2 are SQVTM and ANQGSEA. The CDR3 is 13 residues long. Trimming took 3 bases from V and 5 from J; bases not matched to a gene: 3. As DNA, the CDR3 is TGCAGCGTTGATCTCGGGGGGACCGGGGAGCTGTTTTTT. As protein: CSVDLGGTGELFF.

This clone was seen only once. V and J are TRBV6-5 and TRBJ2-7; 11 nucleotides match TRBD2. The trim removed 4 bases at V and 5 bases at J, leaving 10 bases unmatched. Germline V gene data show CDR1 as MNHEY and CDR2 as SVGAGI. The CDR3 runs to 16 residues. Here the CDR3 reads CASSWGLAEGVHEQYF. CDR3 DNA sequence: TGTGCCAGCAGTTGGGGACTAGCGGAGGGCGTTCACGAGCAGTACTTC.

The chain joins TRBV5-4 to TRBJ1-1, with D possibly matching TRBD1 (6 bases). The CDR3 is 14 amino acids. Trimming cost V 4 bases and J 2 bases, with 12 bases left between them. In germline, CDR1 is SGHNT, CDR2 YYREEE (reference sequence). The CDR3 coding sequence is TGTGCCAGCAGCAGGGGGGGGCCAAACACTGAAGCTTTCTTT. This codes for CASSRGGPNTEAFF.

The gene calls are TRBV4-3 and TRBJ1-1; 8 positions match TRBD1. The CDR3 runs 14 residues. The V gene's germline CDR1 is LGHNA and CDR2 YSLEER. After removal of 6 bases from V and 4 bases from J, the junction contained 7 bases not matched to a gene. The CDR3 region is CASSRDRWGTEAFF. In nucleotides, the CDR3 is TGCGCCAGCAGTAGGGACAGGTGGGGCACTGAAGCTTTCTTT.

The chain couples TRBV15 to TRBJ1-5; D call uncertain. Trimming cost V 8 bases and J 2 bases, with 22 bases left between them. Germline V gene lookup returns CDR1 LNHNV and CDR2 YYDKDF (reference sequence). This CDR3 is 17 amino acids long. This CDR3 reads CATGASMEGFGNQPQHF. The CDR3 bases are TGTGCCACCGGAGCTAGTATGGAGGGCTTCGGCAATCAGCCCCAGCATTTT.

Comments on this clone: A junction end diverges from the germline sequence, so it may reflect a read error. V gene TRBV5-4 combines with J gene TRBJ2-4; D remains ambiguous. The germline V gene has CDR1 SGHNT and CDR2 YYREEE (reference sequence). CDR3 length: 14 amino acids. CDR3 amino acids: CASSPFESKNMQYF. The CDR3 region has the DNA TGTGCCAGCAGCCCTTTTGAATCCAAAAACATGCAGTACTTC. The full variable domain, rest sourced from reference TRBV5-4 and TRBJ2-4, is ETGVTQSPTHLIKTRGQQVTLRCSSQSGHNTVSWYQQALGQGPQFIFQYYREEENGRGNFPPRFSGLQFPNYSSELNVNALELDDSALYLCASSPFESKNMQYFGAGTRLSVL.